The 25 T cell receptor beta chains below were found in one sample sequenced in a study of CXCR3-negative and CXCR3-positive naive CD8 T cells. Via 5' RACE with UMI labels, TRB cDNA libraries were prepared. TCRdb reanalyzed the 5' RACE reads and collapses them to one entry per CDR3 protein, without DNA. With some 150,000 distinct CDR3 sequences in the sample, the ten largest clones hold roughly 0.28%. General study points: TRB CDR3s of CXCR3-positive naive cells were more hydrophobic than those of CXCR3-negative naive cells.

Their target antigens are unknown. The material sequenced was naive CXCR3+ CD8+ T cells from blood. Described subset: CD45RO-CCR7+CD27+CD95- naive CD8+ T cells expressing CXCR3 (TNR3+). The receptors come from a human donor in good health. Some clones in this sample may be carry-over from other donors' samples.

CDR3 sequence reads: CSVSIEDTTSSGNTIYF. V usage is TRBV29-1 and J usage is TRBJ1-3; the D call of TRBD1 rests on TCRdb alone, since no DNA is present to check it. Looked up from germline, CDR1 is SQVTM and CDR2 is ANQGSEA. The CDR3 spans 17 residues.

This chain uses TRBV25-1 with TRBJ1-1. This CDR3 is built from 13 residues. The V gene's germline CDR1 is MGHDK and CDR2 SYGVNS. Here the CDR3 reads CASSESWGTEAFF.

This chain links TRBV14 with TRBJ2-7; TCRdb's D call, TRBD2, is unchecked because there is no DNA. CDR1 is SGHDN and CDR2 is FVKESK in the germline V gene. The CDR3 length is 14 residues. The CDR3 is CASSPLAGGYEQYF.

This sequence joins TRBV6-5 and TRBJ1-1. The CDR3 is 14 amino acids. The germline gives CDR1 MNHEY, CDR2 SVGAGI. CDR3 in amino acids: CASSSSAGNTEAFF.

The CDR3 reads CASSSIMTGFINEQFF. J is TRBJ2-1 and V is TRBV6-5; the TCRdb call, TRBD1, lacks DNA for checking. CDR1 and CDR2 from the germline V gene are MNHEY and SVGAGI. The CDR3 loop spans 16 amino acids.

V usage is TRBV27 and J usage is TRBJ2-3. Germline CDR1 reads MNHEY; CDR2 reads SMNVEV (reference sequence). The CDR3 spans 13 residues. CDR3 amino acids: CASSFFQPDTQYF.

This chain uses TRBV25-1 with TRBJ2-2; TCRdb's assignment of TRBD2 cannot be checked, as there is no DNA. Germline V gene lookup returns CDR1 MGHDK and CDR2 SYGVNS. The CDR3 has 17 residues. CDR3 amino acids: CASSELRLADDNGELFF. The full variable domain, completed using reference TRBV25-1 and TRBJ2-2, is EADIYQTPRYLVIGTGKKITLECSQTMGHDKMYWYQQDPGMELHLIHYSYGVNSTEKGDLSSESTVSRIRTEHFPLTLESARPSHTSQYLCASSELRLADDNGELFFGEGSRLTVL.

This sequence joins TRBV10-2 and TRBJ2-7; TCRdb reports TRBD1, a call that lacks DNA to check it against. CDR3 size: 13 residues. Germline-derived CDR1 and CDR2 are WSHSY and SAAADI. The CDR3 is CASSEGGSYEQYF.

The CDR3 spells CASSVGLGLSGELFF. The genes are TRBV5-1 and TRBJ2-2; TCRdb names TRBD2, which stays unverified in the absence of DNA. The CDR3 has 15 residues. Germline CDR1 and CDR2: SGHRS and YFSETQ.

The CDR3 protein is CASRNVGLSTYEQYF. The J gene is TRBJ2-7, the V gene TRBV28; TCRdb proposes TRBD1, but this gene call is untestable without DNA. Germline V CDR1 and CDR2: MDHEN, SYDVKM. This CDR3 comprises 15 residues. Complete variable domain (other parts from reference TRBV28 and TRBJ2-7): DVKVTQSSRYLVKRTGEKVFLECVQDMDHENMFWYRQDPGLGLRLIYFSYDVKMKEKGDIPEGYSVSREKKERFSLILESASTNQTSMYLCASRNVGLSTYEQYFGPGTRLTVT.

The gene calls are TRBV9 and TRBJ2-6; TCRdb selects TRBD1, and the lack of DNA leaves this call unchecked. This CDR3 is 19 amino acids long. Per germline, CDR1 SGDLS and CDR2 YYNGEE. CDR3 residues: CASSATTGSPSSGANVLTF.

V and J are TRBV4-3 and TRBJ2-2; checking the TCRdb D call of TRBD1 is not possible without DNA. The CDR3 runs 21 residues. CDR1 is LGHNA, CDR2 YSLEER, per germline. The CDR3 is CASSQDSPSGQGFFVAGELFF.

The chain uses TRBV6-2 or TRBV6-3 and TRBJ2-3; TCRdb picks TRBD2, but there is no DNA to check that call. The CDR3 totals 15 residues. Germline CDR1 and CDR2: MNHEY and SVGEGT. This CDR3 is CASSWQREFPDTQYF.

V usage is TRBV7-9 and J usage is TRBJ1-3; as DNA is missing, the TRBD1 call by TCRdb cannot be tested. The CDR3 loop spans 16 amino acids. CDR1 is SEHNR and CDR2 is FQNEAQ in the germline V gene (reference sequence). CDR3 sequence: CASSLTLGTGGNTIYF.

The chain is built from TRBV21-1 and TRBJ2-1. TRBV21-1 is given as a pseudogene. CDR3 length: 14 residues. CDR3 loop: CAIRTPYPDDEQFF.

The rearrangement joins TRBV19 to TRBJ1-1. Germline V gene lookup returns CDR1 LNHDA and CDR2 SQIVND (reference sequence). The length of the CDR3 is 15 residues. CDR3 sequence reads: CASSIVESLNTEAFF.

V gene TRBV6-2 or TRBV6-3 combines with J gene TRBJ1-6. The CDR3 spans 12 residues. CDR1 and CDR2 (germline): MNHEY, SVGEGT. CDR3 loop: CASNWAHSPLHF.

The chain employs TRBV5-1 and TRBJ2-7; without DNA, the TCRdb call of TRBD1 cannot be checked. This CDR3 is built from 14 residues. CDR1 is SGHRS and CDR2 is YFSETQ in the germline V gene. The CDR3 here is CASSPGQGPSEQYF.

The chain joins TRBV7-9 to TRBJ2-3; without DNA, the TCRdb call of TRBD1 cannot be checked. This CDR3 has 13 residues. CDR1 and CDR2 (germline): SEHNR, FQNEAQ (reference sequence). CDR3 region: CASSPGGQPTQYF.

The chain carries TRBV19 and TRBJ2-2; no DNA is available, so the TRBD1 call from TCRdb remains unchecked. There are 14 residues in the CDR3. Germline CDR1 reads LNHDA; CDR2 reads SQIVND (reference sequence). This CDR3 reads CASSTGQHTGELFF.

The chain couples TRBV6-1 to TRBJ1-2. The CDR3 contains 13 residues. Looked up from germline, CDR1 is MNHNS and CDR2 is SASEGT. CDR3 in amino acids: CASSPSPLDGYTF.

The V and J genes are TRBV20-1 and TRBJ2-7. CDR1 is DFQATT, CDR2 SNEGSKA, per germline (reference sequence). CDR3 length: 12 residues. This CDR3 reads CSARALSYEQYF.

The rearrangement links TRBV7-9 to TRBJ1-1. The CDR3 covers 12 residues. Germline lookup yields CDR1 SEHNR and CDR2 FQNEAQ (reference sequence). The CDR3 reads CAIREEDTEAFF.

V and J are TRBV11-2 and TRBJ2-3; TCRdb proposes TRBD1, but this gene call is untestable without DNA. Germline-derived CDR1 and CDR2 are SGHAT and FQNNGV. This CDR3 spans 16 amino acids. This CDR3 is CASQNMRRGDTDTQYF.

The chain links TRBV3-1 to TRBJ2-7; TCRdb proposes TRBD2, but this gene call is untestable without DNA. CDR3 size: 14 residues. The germline gives CDR1 LGHDT, CDR2 YNNKEL (reference sequence). The CDR3 loop reads CASSDLIVPYEQYF.